The clone carrying this TCR beta chain was observed a few times. The source of the sample is a study of blood T cell repertoires in COVID-19. Study-level information: COVID-19 samples, acute and convalescent, were from the United States, Italy and Spain. Sample material is recorded as cDNA or gDNA derived from T cells, B-cell-depleted T cells, or PBMCs.

Clones were sequenced by immunoSEQ multiplex PCR, and TCRdb holds only the in-frame ones, with some missing. The profile shows 450,000 to 500,000 clones, approximately 83% of them singletons. This sequence originates from a human donor in a cohort sampled during active COVID-19. Sequencing was carried out using peripheral blood.

DNA for the CDR3: TGTGCCAGCAGTCCTACTCGGGGTCGGAATGGCTACACCTTC. This encodes CASSPTRGRNGYTF. The chain links TRBV27 to TRBJ1-2; D is undetermined. V lost 5 bases and J lost 6, with 16 bases in between. CDR1 and CDR2 (germline): MNHEY, SMNVEV (reference sequence). This CDR3 is built from 14 residues.